The 6 T cell receptor beta chains presented below share a single source sample, sequenced in a study of control samples from healthy donors and cancer patients. Generated by immunoSEQ multiplex PCR, the TCRdb table keeps only in-frame clones and is missing some. The data show over 100,000 clones, 80% to 90% seen once. The sequenced sample consisted of blood. The receptors were sampled from a woman between 50 and 59 years old in good health.

The rearrangement links TRBV4-1 to TRBJ2-7, with TRBD1 as a possible D gene (5 bases). The CDR3 spans 16 residues. The V gene lost 4 bases and the J gene lost 6 bases, with 22 bases spanning the gap. The V gene's germline CDR1 is MGHRA and CDR2 YSYEKL. The CDR3 protein is CASSPSGRERTTEQYF. The CDR3 nucleotides are TGCGCCAGCAGCCCGTCTGGAAGGGAAAGGACAACCGAGCAGTACTTC.

CDR3 in amino acids: CASSTGQGITEAFF. CDR3 coding DNA: TGTGCCAGTAGTACGGGACAGGGGATCACTGAAGCTTTCTTT. The V and J genes are TRBV19 and TRBJ1-1; 10 positions agree with TRBD1. CDR3 length equals 14 residues. Per germline, CDR1 LNHDA and CDR2 SQIVND (reference sequence). V lost 4 bases to trimming and J lost 4 bases; unmatched junction nucleotides: 3.

The chain has TRBV9 and TRBJ2-1, with D uncertain. This CDR3 contains 13 residues. Per the germline V gene, CDR1 is SGDLS and CDR2 is YYNGEE. The V end lost 0 bases, the J end lost 4 bases, and 5 bases lay between the germline ends. CDR3 region: CASSVEHYNEQFF. CDR3 coding DNA: TGTGCCAGCAGCGTAGAACATTACAATGAGCAGTTCTTC.

The V and J genes are TRBV2 and TRBJ1-1; D not resolved. The V gene's germline CDR1 is SNHLY and CDR2 FYNNEI. The CDR3 spans 14 residues. V was trimmed by 1 base and J by 1 base, leaving 7 bases between them. DNA of the CDR3: TGTGCCAGCAGTGAAGATGGCAAGAACACTGAAGCTTTCTTT. As protein: CASSEDGKNTEAFF.

This clone has just one count. This chain joins TRBV10-1 and TRBJ2-5; 10 bases are a match to TRBD1. Per germline, CDR1 WNHNN and CDR2 SYGVQD (reference sequence). Unmatched junction bases numbered 10, after V lost 4 bases and J lost 2 bases. The CDR3 spans 17 residues. CDR3 in amino acids: CASSVAGTGASQETQYF. For the CDR3, the DNA is TGCGCCAGCAGTGTTGCCGGGACAGGGGCTAGTCAAGAGACCCAGTACTTC.

The V call is TRBV5-1, the J call TRBJ2-1; tentatively, D is TRBD2 (7 bases). CDR1 SGHRS and CDR2 YFSETQ come from the germline V gene. The V end lost 3 bases, the J end lost 4 bases, and 17 bases lay between the germline ends. The CDR3 totals 16 residues. This CDR3 reads CASSSPSGTSYNEQFF. For the CDR3, the DNA is TGCGCCAGCAGCTCCCCAAGCGGGACATCGTACAATGAGCAGTTCTTC.